This T cell receptor beta chain was captured in a study of CD8 T cells in Susac syndrome. Germline CDR1 is SNHLY and CDR2 is FYNNEI. This CDR3 is 15 amino acids long. The ends were cut back, 2 bases at V and 4 bases at J, with 13 bases in the middle. Sequencing targeted TCR beta in blood CD8+ and CD4+ T cells. FACS was used to enrich TEMRA cells, whereas the CD8+ and CD4+ T cells were obtained by negative isolation. Reverse transcription of roughly 0.45 to 1 ug RNA used random hexamers. TCR beta CDR3 was amplified by immunoSEQ covering 54 Vbeta and 13 Jbeta. TCRdb reprocessed the immunoSEQ multiplex PCR reads via MiXCR and lists one record per CDR3 protein. The data contain roughly 150,000 distinct CDR3 sequences, 85% to 95% of them singletons.

This sequence was found in a human donor in good health. The sequenced sample consisted of CD4+ T cells from PBMCs. The chain combines TRBV2 with TRBJ2-3; D may match TRBD1 or TRBD2 (5 bases each). The CDR3 is CASSESGRGADTQYF. The CDR3 DNA sequence: TGTGCCAGCAGTGAATCAGGGAGAGGAGCAGATACGCAGTATTTT.